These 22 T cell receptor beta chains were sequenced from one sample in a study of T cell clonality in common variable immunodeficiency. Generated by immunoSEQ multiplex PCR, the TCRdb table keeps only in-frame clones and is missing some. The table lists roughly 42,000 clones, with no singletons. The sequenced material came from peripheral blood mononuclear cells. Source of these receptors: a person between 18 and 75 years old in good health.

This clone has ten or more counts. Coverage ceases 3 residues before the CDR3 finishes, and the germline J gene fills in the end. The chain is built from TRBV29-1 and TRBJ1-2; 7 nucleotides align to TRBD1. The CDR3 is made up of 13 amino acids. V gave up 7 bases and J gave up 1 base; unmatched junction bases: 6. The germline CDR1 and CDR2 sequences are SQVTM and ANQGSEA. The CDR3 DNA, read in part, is TGCAGCGATCTGGACAGGCTTAACTATGGC. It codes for CSDLDRLNYG. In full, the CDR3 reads CSDLDRLNYGYTF.

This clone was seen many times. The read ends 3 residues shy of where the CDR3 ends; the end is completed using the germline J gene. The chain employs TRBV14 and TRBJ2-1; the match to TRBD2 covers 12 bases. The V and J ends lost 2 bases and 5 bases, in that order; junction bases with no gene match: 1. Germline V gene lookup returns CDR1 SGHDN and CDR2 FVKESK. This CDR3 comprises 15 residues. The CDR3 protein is CASSQWTSGNNEQFF. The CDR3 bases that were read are TGTGCCAGCAGCCAATGGACTAGCGGGAACAATGAG.

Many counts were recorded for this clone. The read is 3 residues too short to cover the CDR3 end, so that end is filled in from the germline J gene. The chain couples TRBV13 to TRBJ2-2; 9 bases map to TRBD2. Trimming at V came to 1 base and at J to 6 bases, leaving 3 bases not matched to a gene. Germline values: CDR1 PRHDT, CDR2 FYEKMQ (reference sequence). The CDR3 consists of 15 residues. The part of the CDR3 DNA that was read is TGTGCCAGCAGCTTAGCAGTAGCGGGGGCCGGGGAG. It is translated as CASSLAVAGAGE. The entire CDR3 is CASSLAVAGAGELFF.

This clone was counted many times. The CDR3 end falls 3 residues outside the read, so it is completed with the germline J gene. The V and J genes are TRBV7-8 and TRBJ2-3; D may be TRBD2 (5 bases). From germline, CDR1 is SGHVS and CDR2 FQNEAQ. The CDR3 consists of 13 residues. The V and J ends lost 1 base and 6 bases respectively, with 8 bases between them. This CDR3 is CASSLELGDTQYF. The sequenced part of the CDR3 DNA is TGTGCCAGCAGCTTAGAACTAGGGGATACG.

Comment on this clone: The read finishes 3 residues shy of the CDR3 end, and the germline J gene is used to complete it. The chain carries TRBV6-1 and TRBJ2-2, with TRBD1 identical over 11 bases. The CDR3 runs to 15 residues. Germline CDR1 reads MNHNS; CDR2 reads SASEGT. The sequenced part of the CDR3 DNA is TGTGCCAGCAGTGGTGGGACAGGGGGTAATTCACCG. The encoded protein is CASSGGTGGNSP. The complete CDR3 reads CASSGGTGGNSPLFF.

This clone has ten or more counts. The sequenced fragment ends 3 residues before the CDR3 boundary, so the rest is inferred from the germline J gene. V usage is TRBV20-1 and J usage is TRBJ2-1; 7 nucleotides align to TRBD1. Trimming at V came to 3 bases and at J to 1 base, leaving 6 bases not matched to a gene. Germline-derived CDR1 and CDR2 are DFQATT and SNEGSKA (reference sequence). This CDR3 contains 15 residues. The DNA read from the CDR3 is TGCAGTGCTAGGGGGGACAGTGAGTCCTACAATGAG. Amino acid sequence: CSARGDSESYNE. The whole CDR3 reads CSARGDSESYNEQFF.

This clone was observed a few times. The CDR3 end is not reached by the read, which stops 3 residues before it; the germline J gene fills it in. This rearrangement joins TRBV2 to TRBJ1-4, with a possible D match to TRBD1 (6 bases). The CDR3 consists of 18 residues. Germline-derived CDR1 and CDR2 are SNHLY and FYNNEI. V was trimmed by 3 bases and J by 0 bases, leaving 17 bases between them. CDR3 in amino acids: CASSDPPTGSATNEKLFF. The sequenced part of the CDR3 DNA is TGTGCCAGCAGTGACCCACCGACAGGATCGGCAACTAATGAAAAA.

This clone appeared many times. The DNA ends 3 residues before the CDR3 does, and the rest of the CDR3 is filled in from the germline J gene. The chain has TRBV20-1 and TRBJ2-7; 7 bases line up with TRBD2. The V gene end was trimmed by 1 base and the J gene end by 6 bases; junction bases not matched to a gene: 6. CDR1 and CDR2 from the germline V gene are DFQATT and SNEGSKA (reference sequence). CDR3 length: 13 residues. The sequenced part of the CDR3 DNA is TGCAGTGCTAGAGTACCCAGCGGGACCGAG. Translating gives CSARVPSGTE. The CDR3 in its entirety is CSARVPSGTEQYF.

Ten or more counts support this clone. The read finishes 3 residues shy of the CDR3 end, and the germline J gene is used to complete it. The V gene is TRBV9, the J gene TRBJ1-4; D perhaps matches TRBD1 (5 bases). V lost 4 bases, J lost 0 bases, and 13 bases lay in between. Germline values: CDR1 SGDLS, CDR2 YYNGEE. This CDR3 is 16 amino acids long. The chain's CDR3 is CASSKAMTATNEKLFF. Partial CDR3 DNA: TGTGCCAGCAGCAAAGCTATGACAGCAACTAATGAAAAA.

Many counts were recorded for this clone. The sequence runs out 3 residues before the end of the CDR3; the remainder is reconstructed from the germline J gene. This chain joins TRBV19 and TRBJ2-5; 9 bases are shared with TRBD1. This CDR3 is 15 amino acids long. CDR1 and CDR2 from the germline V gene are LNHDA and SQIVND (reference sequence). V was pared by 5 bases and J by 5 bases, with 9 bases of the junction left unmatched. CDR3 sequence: CASSARDRAGETQYF. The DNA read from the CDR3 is TGTGCCAGTAGTGCAAGGGACAGGGCAGGGGAGACC. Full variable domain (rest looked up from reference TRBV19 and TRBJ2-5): DGGITQSPKYLFRKEGQNVTLSCEQNLNHDAMYWYRQDPGQGLRLIYYSQIVNDFQKGDIAEGYSVSREKKESFPLTVTSAQKNPTAFYLCASSARDRAGETQYFGPGTRLLVL.

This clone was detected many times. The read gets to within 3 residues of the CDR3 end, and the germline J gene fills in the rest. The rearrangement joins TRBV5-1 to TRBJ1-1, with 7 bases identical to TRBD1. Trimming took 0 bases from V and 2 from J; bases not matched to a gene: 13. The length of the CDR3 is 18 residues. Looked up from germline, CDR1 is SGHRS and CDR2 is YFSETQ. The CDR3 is CASSLVGQRVLSNTEAFF. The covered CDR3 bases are TGCGCCAGCAGCTTGGTGGGACAGAGGGTTTTATCTAACACTGAA. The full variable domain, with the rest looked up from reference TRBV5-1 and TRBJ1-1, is KAGVTQTPRYLIKTRGQQVTLSCSPISGHRSVSWYQQTPGQGLQFLFEYFSETQRNKGNFPGRFSGRQFSNSRSEMNVSTLELGDSALYLCASSLVGQRVLSNTEAFFGQGTRLTVV.

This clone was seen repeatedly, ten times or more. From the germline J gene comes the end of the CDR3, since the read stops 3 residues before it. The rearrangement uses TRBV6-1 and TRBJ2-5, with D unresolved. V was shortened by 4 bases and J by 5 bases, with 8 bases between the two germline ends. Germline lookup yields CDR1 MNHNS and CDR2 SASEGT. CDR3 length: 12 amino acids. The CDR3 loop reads CASSGLRETQYF. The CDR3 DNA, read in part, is TGTGCCAGCAGTGGACTGAGGGAGACC.

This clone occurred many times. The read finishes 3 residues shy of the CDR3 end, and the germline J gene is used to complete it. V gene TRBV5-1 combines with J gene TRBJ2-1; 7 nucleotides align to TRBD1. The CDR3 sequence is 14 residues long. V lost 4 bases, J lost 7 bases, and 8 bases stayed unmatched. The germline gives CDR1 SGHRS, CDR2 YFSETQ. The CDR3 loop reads CASSVGQATNEQFF. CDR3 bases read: TGCGCCAGCAGCGTCGGACAGGCCACGAATGAG. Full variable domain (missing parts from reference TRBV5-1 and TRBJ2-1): KAGVTQTPRYLIKTRGQQVTLSCSPISGHRSVSWYQQTPGQGLQFLFEYFSETQRNKGNFPGRFSGRQFSNSRSEMNVSTLELGDSALYLCASSVGQATNEQFFGPGTRLTVL.

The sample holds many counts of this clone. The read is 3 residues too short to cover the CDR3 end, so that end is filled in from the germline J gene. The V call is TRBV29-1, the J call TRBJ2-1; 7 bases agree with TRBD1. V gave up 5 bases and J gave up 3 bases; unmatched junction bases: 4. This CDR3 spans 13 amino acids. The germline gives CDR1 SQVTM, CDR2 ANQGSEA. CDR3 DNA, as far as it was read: TGCAGCGTTCAACCAGGGGGCTACAATGAG. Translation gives CSVQPGGYNE. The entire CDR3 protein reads CSVQPGGYNEQFF.

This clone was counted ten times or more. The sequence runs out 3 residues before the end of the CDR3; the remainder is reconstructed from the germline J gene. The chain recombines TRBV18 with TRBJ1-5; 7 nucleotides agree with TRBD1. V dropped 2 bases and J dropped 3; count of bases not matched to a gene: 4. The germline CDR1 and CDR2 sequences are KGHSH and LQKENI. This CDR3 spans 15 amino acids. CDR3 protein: CASSPGQVVNQPQHF. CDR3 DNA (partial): TGTGCCAGCTCACCAGGACAGGTGGTCAATCAGCCC.

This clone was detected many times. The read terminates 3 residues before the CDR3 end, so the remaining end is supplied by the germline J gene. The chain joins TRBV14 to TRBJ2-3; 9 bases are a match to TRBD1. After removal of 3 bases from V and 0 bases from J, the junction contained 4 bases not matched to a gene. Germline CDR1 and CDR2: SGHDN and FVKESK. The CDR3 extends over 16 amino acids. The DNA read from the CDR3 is TGTGCCAGCAGCCAGTTACAGGGGGCGAGCACAGATACG. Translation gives CASSQLQGASTDT. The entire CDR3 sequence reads CASSQLQGASTDTQYF.

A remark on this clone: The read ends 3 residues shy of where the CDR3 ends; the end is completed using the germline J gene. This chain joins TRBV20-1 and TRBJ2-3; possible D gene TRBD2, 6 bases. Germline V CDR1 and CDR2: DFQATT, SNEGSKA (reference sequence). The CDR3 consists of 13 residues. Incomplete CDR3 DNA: TGCAGTGCCAGCCCTACGGGGGTGCTAACG. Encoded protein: CSASPTGVLT. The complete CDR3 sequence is CSASPTGVLTQYF.

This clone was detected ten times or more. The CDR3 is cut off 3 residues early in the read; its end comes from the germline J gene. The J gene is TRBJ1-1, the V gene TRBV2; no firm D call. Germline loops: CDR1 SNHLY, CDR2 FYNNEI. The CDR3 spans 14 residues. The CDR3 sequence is CASLIEPSPNEAFF. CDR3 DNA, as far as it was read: TGTGCCAGCCTAATAGAGCCCTCCCCAAACGAG. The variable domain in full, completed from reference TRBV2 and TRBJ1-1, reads EPEVTQTPSHQVTQMGQEVILRCVPISNHLYFYWYRQILGQKVEFLVSFYNNEISEKSEIFDDQFSVERPDGSNFTLKIRSTKLEDSAMYFCASLIEPSPNEAFFGQGTRLTVV.

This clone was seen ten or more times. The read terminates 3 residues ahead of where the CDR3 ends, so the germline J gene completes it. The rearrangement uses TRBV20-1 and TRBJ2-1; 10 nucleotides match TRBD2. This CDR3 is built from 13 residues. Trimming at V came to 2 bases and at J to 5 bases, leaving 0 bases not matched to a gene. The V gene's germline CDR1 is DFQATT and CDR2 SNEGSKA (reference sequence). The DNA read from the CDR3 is TGCAGTGCTAGACTAGCGGGAGACAATGAG. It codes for CSARLAGDNE. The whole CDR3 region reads CSARLAGDNEQFF.

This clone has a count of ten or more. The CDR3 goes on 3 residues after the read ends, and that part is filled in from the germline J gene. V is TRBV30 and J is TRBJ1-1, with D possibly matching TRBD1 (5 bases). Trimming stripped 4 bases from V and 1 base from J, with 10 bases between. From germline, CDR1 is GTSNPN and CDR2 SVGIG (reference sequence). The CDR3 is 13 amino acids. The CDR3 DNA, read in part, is TGTGCCTGGACCCGGACAAGGAACACTGAA. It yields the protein CAWTRTRNTE. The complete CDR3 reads CAWTRTRNTEAFF.

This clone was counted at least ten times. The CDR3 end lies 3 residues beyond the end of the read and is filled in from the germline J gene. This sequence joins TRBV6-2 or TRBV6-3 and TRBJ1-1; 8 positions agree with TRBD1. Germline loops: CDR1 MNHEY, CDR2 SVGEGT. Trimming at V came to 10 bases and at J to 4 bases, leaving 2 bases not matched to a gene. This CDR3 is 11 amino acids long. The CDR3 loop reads CAIGQGTEAFF. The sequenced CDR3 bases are TGTGCCATCGGACAGGGCACTGAA.

Incomplete CDR3 DNA: TGTGCCAGCAGCTTCGAGGGTACCGGGGAG. It specifies CASSFEGTGE. The whole CDR3 sequence reads CASSFEGTGELFF. The chain carries TRBV11-3 and TRBJ2-2, with D perhaps matching TRBD2 (5 bases). The read comes to an end 3 residues before the CDR3 does, leaving the germline J gene to fill in the end. V lost 3 bases, J lost 5 bases, and 7 bases lay in between. The V gene's germline CDR1 is SGHNT and CDR2 YENEEA. The CDR3 has 13 residues.